A single sample is the source of the 8 T cell receptor beta chains below, sequenced in a study of cytomegalovirus exposure and HLA in healthy donors. PCR primers comprised 60 Vbeta and 13 Jbeta primers. This table comes from immunoSEQ multiplex PCR, and its TCRdb copy is limited to in-frame clones, with some not included. The sample has approximately 89,000 clones, about four fifths seen once. Sequencing was performed on PBMCs. The receptor set was obtained from a human donor in good health.

This sequence joins TRBV27 and TRBJ2-3; 8 bases match TRBD2. The CDR3 is 15 residues long. CDR1 and CDR2 (germline): MNHEY, SMNVEV (reference sequence). Trimming took 6 bases from V and 0 from J; bases not matched to a gene: 5. The CDR3 DNA reads as TGTGCCAGCAGATATAGCGGGATTAGCACAGATACGCAGTATTTT. This encodes CASRYSGISTDTQYF.

The V call is TRBV6-5, the J call TRBJ1-5; D may be TRBD1 (6 bases). Germline V CDR1 and CDR2: MNHEY, SVGAGI. The CDR3 totals 15 residues. V shed 5 bases and J shed 3 bases, with 14 bases lying between them. The CDR3 DNA reads as TGTGCCAGCAGTCGTACAACAGGGATCAATCAGCCCCAGCATTTT. This translates into CASSRTTGINQPQHF.

The rearrangement links TRBV5-4 to TRBJ1-4, with D perhaps matching TRBD1 (5 bases). Germline CDR1 SGHNT, CDR2 YYREEE (reference sequence). V was shortened by 5 bases and J by 7 bases, with 15 bases between the two germline ends. CDR3 length equals 14 residues. CDR3: CASRVAGEGEKLFF. The CDR3 coding sequence is TGTGCCAGCAGGGTTGCGGGGGAAGGTGAAAAACTGTTTTTT. Variable domain in full (rest from reference TRBV5-4 and TRBJ1-4): ETGVTQSPTHLIKTRGQQVTLRCSSQSGHNTVSWYQQALGQGPQFIFQYYREEENGRGNFPPRFSGLQFPNYSSELNVNALELDDSALYLCASRVAGEGEKLFFGSGTQLSVL.

Points on this clone: A read error may account for a junction end that differs from germline. The J gene is TRBJ2-7, the V gene TRBV7-7, with 7 bases matching TRBD1. Germline CDR1 reads SSHAT; CDR2 reads FNYEAQ (reference sequence). This CDR3 is built from 14 residues. The CDR3 here is CASSEGAGNYEQYF. The CDR3 nucleotides are TGTGCTAGCAGCGAGGGGGCAGGGAACTACGAGCAGTACTTC.

This chain joins TRBV4-1 and TRBJ2-7, with 13 positions matching TRBD2. Trimming cost V 3 bases and J 1 base; bases outside gene matches: 3. Germline V lookup: CDR1 MGHRA, CDR2 YSYEKL. The length of the CDR3 is 16 residues. CDR3 loop: CASSHTSGGVSYEQYF. The CDR3 DNA reads as TGCGCCAGCAGCCACACTAGCGGGGGGGTGTCCTACGAGCAGTACTTC.

The chain uses TRBV6-6 and TRBJ1-3, with D possibly matching TRBD1 (6 bases). Germline V gives CDR1 MNHNY, CDR2 SVGAGI (reference sequence). V was clipped by 0 bases and J by 11 bases, with 14 bases between them. The CDR3 has 14 residues. CDR3 region: CASSYSNRVTAIYF. CDR3 nucleotides: TGTGCCAGCAGTTACTCGAACAGGGTGACGGCCATATATTTT.

This clone has just one count. The chain uses TRBV7-2 and TRBJ2-5; D not certain. The last part of the DNA fits TRBJ2-7 better; the J call may be wrong. The germline CDR1 and CDR2 sequences are SGHTA and FQGNSA. The CDR3 spans 12 residues. In DNA, the CDR3 is TGTGCCAGCCGGTCAGGCCCCTACGAGCAGTACTTC. Translated, it gives CASRSGPYEQYF.

This chain connects TRBV5-1 to TRBJ2-2; a weak D match, TRBD2 (6 bases). The V gene's germline CDR1 is SGHRS and CDR2 YFSETQ. The CDR3 runs to 13 residues. V was clipped by 10 bases and J by 7 bases, with 17 bases between them. The DNA of the CDR3 is TGCGCCTCACGCGGGGTAGGGAACGGGGAGCTGTTTTTT. Translated, it gives CASRGVGNGELFF.